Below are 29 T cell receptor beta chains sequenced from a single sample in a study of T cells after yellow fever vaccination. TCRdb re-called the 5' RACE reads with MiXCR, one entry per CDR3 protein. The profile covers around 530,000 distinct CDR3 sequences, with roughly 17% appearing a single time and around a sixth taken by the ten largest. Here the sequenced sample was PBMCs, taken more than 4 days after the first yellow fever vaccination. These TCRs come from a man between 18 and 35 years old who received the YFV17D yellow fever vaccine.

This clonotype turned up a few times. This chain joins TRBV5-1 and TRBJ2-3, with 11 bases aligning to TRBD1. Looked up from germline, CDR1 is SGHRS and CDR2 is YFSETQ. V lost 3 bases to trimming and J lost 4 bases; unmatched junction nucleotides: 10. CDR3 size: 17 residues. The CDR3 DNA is TGCGCCAGCAGCTCGCCTTGGAGGACAGGGGGCGCAGATACGCAGTATTTT. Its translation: CASSSPWRTGGADTQYF.

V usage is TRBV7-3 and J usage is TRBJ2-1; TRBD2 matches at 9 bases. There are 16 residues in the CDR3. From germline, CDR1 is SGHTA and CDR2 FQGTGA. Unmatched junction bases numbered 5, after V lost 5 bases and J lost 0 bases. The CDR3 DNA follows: TGTGCCAGCAGCCGTTCAGCGGGGGGCTCCTACAATGAGCAGTTCTTC. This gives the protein CASSRSAGGSYNEQFF.

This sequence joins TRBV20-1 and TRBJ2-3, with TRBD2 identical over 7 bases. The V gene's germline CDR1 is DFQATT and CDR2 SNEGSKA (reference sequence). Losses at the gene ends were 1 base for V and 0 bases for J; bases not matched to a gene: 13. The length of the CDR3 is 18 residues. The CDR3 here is CSARGSGANTSSTDTQYF. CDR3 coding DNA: TGCAGTGCTAGAGGCAGCGGGGCGAACACCTCTAGCACAGATACGCAGTATTTT.

CDR3 protein: CASSVDRSASTPLHF. The CDR3 DNA reads TGTGCCAGCAGCGTCGACAGGTCAGCCTCTACACCCCTCCACTTT. The chain has TRBV9 and TRBJ1-6; perhaps TRBD1 as D (6 bases). The CDR3 is made up of 15 amino acids. Per germline, CDR1 SGDLS and CDR2 YYNGEE. Trimming took 2 bases from V and 11 from J, leaving 17 bases between them.

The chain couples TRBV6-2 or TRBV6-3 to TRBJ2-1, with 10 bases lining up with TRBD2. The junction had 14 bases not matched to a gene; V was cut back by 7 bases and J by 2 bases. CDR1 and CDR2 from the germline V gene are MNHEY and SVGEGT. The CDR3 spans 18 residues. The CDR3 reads CASTLHMASGGPYNEQFF. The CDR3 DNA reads TGTGCCAGCACCCTTCACATGGCTAGCGGGGGTCCCTACAATGAGCAGTTCTTC.

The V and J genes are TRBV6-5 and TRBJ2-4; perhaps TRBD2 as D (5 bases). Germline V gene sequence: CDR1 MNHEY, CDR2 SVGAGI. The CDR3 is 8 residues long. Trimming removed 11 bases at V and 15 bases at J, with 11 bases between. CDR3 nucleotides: TGTGCCGATGGGAGAAGGTACTTC. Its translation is CADGRRYF.

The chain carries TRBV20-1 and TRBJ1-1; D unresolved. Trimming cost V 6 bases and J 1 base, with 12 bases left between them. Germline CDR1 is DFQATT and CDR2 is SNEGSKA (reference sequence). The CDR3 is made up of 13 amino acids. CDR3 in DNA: TGCAGTGCGGACGCGATTAGGAACACTGAAGCTTTCTTT. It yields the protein CSADAIRNTEAFF.

The CDR3 region has the DNA TGCAGCGTTCGGAATGCGATCGATGAGCAGTTCTTC. This gives the protein CSVRNAIDEQFF. The chain links TRBV29-1 to TRBJ2-1; D uncertain. CDR3 length equals 12 residues. Per the germline V gene, CDR1 is SQVTM and CDR2 is ANQGSEA. With 5 bases removed from V and 8 bases from J, the gap between germline ends came to 13 bases.

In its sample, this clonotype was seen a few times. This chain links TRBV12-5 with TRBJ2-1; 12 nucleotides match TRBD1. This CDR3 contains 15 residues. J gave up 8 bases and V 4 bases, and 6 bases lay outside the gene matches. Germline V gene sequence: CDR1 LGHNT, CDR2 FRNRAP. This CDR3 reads CASGSGQGAPYEQFF. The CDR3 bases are TGTGCTAGTGGTTCGGGACAGGGGGCGCCTTATGAGCAGTTCTTC.

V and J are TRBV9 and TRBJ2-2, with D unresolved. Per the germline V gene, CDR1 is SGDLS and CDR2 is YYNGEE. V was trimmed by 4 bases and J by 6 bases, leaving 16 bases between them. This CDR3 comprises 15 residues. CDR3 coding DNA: TGTGCCAGCAGCCTGACAACTCAGGTTTCCGGGGAGCTGTTTTTT. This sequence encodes CASSLTTQVSGELFF.

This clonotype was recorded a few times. The CDR3 here is CASSLHGTGDFTEQYF. The DNA for the CDR3 is TGTGCCAGCAGCTTACACGGGACAGGGGATTTTACAGAGCAGTACTTC. The chain combines TRBV7-9 with TRBJ2-7; 10 bases are shared with TRBD1. V shed 2 bases, J shed 7 bases, and the junction held 11 bases outside the gene matches. CDR3 length equals 16 residues. Germline V gene data show CDR1 as SEHNR and CDR2 as FQNEAQ (reference sequence).

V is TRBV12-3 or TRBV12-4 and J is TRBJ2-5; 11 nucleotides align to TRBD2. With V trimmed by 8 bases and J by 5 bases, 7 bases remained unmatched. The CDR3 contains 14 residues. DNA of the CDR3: TGTGCCAGCGCCGCACTAGCGGGGGTGGAGACCCAGTACTTC. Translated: CASAALAGVETQYF.

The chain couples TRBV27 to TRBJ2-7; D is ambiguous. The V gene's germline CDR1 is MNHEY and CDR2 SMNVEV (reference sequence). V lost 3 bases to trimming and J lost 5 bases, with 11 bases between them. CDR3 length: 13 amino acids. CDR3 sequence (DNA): TGTGCCAGCAGTTTCTTGGCAGGCAACGAGCAGTACTTC. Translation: CASSFLAGNEQYF.

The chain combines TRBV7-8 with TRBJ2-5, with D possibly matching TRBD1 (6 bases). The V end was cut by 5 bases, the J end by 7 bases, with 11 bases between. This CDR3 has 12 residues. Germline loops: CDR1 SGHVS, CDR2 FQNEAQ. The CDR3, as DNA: TGTGCCAGCAGCCGGGACATTGGGACCCAGTACTTC. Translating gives CASSRDIGTQYF.

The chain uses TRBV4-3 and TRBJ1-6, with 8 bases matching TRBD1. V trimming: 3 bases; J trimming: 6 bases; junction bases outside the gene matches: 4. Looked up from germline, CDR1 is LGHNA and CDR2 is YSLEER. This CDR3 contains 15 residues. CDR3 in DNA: TGCGCCAGCAGCCACGGGACAGGCGCTAATTCACCCCTCCACTTT. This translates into CASSHGTGANSPLHF.

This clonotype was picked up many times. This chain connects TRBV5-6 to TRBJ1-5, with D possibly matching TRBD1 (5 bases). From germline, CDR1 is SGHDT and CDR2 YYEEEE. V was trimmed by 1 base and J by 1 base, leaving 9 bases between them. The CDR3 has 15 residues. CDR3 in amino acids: CASSLRSGSNQPQHF. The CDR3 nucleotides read TGTGCCAGCAGCTTGCGGTCAGGGAGCAATCAGCCCCAGCATTTT.

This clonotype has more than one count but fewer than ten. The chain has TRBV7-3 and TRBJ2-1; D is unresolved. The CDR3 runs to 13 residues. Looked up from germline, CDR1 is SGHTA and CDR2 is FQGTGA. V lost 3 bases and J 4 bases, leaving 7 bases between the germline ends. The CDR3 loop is CASSLGFYNEQFF. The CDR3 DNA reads TGTGCCAGCAGCTTGGGGTTTTACAATGAGCAGTTCTTC.

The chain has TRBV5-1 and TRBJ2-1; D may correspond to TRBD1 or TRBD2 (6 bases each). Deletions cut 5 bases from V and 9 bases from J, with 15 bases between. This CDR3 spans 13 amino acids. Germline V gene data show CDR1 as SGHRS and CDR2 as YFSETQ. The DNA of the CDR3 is TGCGCCAGCAGTCACGGAGGGGGGAGTGAGCAGTTCTTC. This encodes CASSHGGGSEQFF.

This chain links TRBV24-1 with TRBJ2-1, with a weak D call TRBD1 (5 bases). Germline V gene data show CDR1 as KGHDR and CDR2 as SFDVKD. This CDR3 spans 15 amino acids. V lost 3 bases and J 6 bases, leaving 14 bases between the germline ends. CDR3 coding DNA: TGTGCCACCAGTGATCCCCTGCAGGGCTTCAATGAGCAGTTCTTC. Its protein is CATSDPLQGFNEQFF.

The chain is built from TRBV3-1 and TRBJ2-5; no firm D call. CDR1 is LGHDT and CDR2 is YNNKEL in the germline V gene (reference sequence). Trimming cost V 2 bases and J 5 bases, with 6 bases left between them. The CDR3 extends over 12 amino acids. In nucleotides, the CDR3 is TGTGCCAGCAGCCAACTCCGGGAGACCCAGTACTTC. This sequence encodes CASSQLRETQYF.

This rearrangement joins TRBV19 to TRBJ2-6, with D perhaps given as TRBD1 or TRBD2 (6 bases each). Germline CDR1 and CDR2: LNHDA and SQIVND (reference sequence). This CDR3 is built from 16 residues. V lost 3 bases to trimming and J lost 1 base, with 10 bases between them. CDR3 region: CASSIQGRSGANVLTF. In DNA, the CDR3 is TGTGCCAGTAGTATCCAGGGGAGGTCTGGGGCCAACGTCCTGACTTTC.

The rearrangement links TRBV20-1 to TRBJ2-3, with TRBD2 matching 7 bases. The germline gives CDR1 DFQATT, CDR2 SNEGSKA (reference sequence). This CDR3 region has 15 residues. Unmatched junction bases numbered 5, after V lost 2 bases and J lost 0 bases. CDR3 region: CSARPSGESTDTQYF. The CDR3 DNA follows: TGCAGTGCTAGACCGAGCGGGGAGAGCACAGATACGCAGTATTTT.

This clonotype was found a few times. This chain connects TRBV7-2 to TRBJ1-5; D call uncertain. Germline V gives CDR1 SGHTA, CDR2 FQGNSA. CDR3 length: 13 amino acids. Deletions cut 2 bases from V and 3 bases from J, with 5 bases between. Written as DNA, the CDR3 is TGTGCCAGCAGCTTATTCTACAATCAGCCCCAGCATTTT. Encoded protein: CASSLFYNQPQHF.

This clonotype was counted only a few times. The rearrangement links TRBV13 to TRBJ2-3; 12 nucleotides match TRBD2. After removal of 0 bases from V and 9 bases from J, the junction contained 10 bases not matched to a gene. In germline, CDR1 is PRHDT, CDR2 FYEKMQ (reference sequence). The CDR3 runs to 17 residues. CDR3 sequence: CASSLGASGGAPRTQYF. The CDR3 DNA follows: TGTGCCAGCAGCTTAGGAGCTAGCGGGGGGGCCCCAAGGACGCAGTATTTT.

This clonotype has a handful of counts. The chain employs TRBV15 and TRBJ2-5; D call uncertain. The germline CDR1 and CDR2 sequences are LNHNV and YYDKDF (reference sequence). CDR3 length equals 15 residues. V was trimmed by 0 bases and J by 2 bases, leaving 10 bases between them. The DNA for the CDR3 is TGTGCCACCAGCAGAGATCCCCAGGCACAAGAGACCCAGTACTTC. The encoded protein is CATSRDPQAQETQYF. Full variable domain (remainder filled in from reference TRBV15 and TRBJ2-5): DAMVIQNPRYQVTQFGKPVTLSCSQTLNHNVMYWYQQKSSQAPKLLFHYYDKDFNNEADTPDNFQSRRPNTSFCFLDIRSPGLGDTAMYLCATSRDPQAQETQYFGPGTRLLVL.

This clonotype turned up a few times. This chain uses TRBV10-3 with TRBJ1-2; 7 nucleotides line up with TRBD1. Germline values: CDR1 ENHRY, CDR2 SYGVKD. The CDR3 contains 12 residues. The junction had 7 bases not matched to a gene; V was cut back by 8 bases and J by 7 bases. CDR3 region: CAIQGVWSGYTF. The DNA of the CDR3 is TGTGCCATCCAGGGGGTCTGGAGTGGCTACACCTTC.

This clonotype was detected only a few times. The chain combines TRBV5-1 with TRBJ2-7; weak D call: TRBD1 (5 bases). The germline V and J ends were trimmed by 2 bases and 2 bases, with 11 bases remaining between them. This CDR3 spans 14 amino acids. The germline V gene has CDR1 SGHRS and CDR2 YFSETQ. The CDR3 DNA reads TGCGCCAGCAGCTTAAGGGGCAGTACCTACGAGCAGTACTTC. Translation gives CASSLRGSTYEQYF.

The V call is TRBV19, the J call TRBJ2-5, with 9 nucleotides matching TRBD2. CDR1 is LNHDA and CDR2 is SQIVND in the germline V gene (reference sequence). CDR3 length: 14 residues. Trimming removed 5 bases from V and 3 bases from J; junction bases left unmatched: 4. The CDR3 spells CASSSRLAEETQYF. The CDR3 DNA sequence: TGTGCCAGTAGTTCGCGACTAGCGGAAGAGACCCAGTACTTC.

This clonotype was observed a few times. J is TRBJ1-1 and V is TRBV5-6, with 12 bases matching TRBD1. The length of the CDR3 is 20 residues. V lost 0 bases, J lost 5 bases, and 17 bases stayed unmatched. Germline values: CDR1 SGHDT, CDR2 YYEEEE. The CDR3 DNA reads TGTGCCAGCAGCTTGGCCGGGACAGGGGGCGCACTATCTGGAGGAACTGAAGCTTTCTTT. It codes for CASSLAGTGGALSGGTEAFF.